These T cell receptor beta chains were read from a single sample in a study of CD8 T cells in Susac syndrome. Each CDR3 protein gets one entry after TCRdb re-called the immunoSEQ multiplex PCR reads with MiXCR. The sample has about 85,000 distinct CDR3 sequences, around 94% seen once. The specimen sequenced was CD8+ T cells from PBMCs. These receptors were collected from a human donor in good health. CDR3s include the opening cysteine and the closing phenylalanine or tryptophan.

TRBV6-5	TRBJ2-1	CASSPLSETGEQFF
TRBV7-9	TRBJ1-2	CASSSQGGPNYGYTF
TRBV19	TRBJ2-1	CASSEYPGGYNEQFF
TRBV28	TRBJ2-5	CASSFSTTGGETQYF
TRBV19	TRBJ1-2	CASSPAGLAYGYTF
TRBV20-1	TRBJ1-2	CSARAEVAGLYGYTF
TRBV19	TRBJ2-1	CASSNRAEGRDEQFF
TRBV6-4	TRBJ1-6	CASSAGGPYSPLHF
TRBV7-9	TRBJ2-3	CAGSRESTDTQYF
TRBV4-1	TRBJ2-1	CASRRTGSYNEQFF
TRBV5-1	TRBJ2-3	CASSLSIGQRTDTQYF
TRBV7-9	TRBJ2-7	CASSWSPYEQYF
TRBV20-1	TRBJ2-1	CSAEGHPSSYNEQFF
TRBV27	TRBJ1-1	CASSLTGNTEAFF
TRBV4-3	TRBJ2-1	CASSLMTGATLAGGPYNEQFF
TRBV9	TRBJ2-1	CASSPRGTSGTHEQFF
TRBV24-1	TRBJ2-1	CATSDTFDSSYNEQFF
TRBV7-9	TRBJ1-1	CAGTAGGTEAFF
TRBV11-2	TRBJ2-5	CASSRVDGAAETQYF
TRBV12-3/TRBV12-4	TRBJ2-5	CASSFNIFARGGETQYF
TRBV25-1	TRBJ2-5	CASSELKGAQQETQYF
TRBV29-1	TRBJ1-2	CSVHGSDRGLGYTF
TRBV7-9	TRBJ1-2	CASSLGTGANYGYTF
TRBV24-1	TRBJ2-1	CATSGREARNEQFF
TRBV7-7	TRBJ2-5	CASSLVAGPLETQYF
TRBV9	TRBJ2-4	CASSEEQGLAKNIQYF
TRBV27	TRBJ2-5	CASSSAGYQETQYF
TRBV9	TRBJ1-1	CASSKLGEAEAFF
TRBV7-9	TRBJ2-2	CASSLAPQELFF
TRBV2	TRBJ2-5	CASSDIGTQYF
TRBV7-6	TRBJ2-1	CASGQDWAEQFF
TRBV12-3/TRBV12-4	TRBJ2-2	CASSLPGVSGELFF
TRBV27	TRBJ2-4	CASSLGTGGKNIQYF
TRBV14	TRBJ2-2	CASSETGATGELFF
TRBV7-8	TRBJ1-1	CASSLATGGASEAFF
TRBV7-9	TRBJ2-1	CASSLVWGNEQFF
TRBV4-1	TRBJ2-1	CASSPRGLYNEQFF
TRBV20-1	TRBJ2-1	CSAPGTSVYNEQFF
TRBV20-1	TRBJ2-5	CSARSYWTSGGQETQYF
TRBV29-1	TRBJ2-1	CSVNKRYNEQFF
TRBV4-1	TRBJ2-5	CASSQVVHIQETQYF
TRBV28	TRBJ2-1	CASSSHRVNSYNEQFF
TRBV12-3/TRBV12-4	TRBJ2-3	CASKGDRSYSTDTQYF
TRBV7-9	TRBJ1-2	CASSEDIYGYTF
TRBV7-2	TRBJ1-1	CASSLGRGTFGFF
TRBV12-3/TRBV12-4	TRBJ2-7	CASSPPRDLSYEQYF
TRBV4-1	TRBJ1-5	CASSLREGSNQPQHF
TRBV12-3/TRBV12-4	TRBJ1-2	CASRSTISVGYGYTF
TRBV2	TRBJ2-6	CASGPLPGFGANVLTF
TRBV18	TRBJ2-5	CASSPQGQGTTETQYF